The present T cell receptor beta chain was sequenced within a study of T cell responses to AZD1222 COVID-19 vaccine. Only in-frame clones appear in the TCRdb table, and some are missing; sequencing was by immunoSEQ multiplex PCR. The repertoire includes around 150,000 clones, 90% to 95% of them detected once, and 1.6% sits in the top ten. The CDR3 extends over 14 amino acids. Per germline, CDR1 KGHSH and CDR2 LQKENI. The J segment lost 5 bases and the V segment lost 3 bases, leaving 3 bases of the junction unmatched. The clonotype comes from an adult in good health. Sequencing used peripheral blood, obtained on day 0 of AZD1222 vaccination. The chain joins TRBV18 to TRBJ2-2; 7 positions agree with TRBD1. This CDR3 reads CASSPVQGTGELFF. CDR3 nucleotide sequence: TGTGCCAGCTCACCCGTACAGGGGACCGGGGAGCTGTTTTTT.